The clone carrying this TCR beta chain was observed many times. CDR3-region Arm-PCR and iRepertoire HTBI primers produced the TCR beta libraries. Using its own MiXCR run on the multiplex PCR reads, TCRdb lists one record per CDR3 protein. This sample yields a few hundred thousand distinct CDR3 sequences, of which roughly 23% are seen a single time; approximately 30% belongs to the top ten. This entry belongs to a study of regulatory T cells in long-lasting Graves disease. Time point described: persistent/refractory GD, antithyroid drugs over 5 years with positive TRAb. Scientists built the TCR library using RNA that was extracted from PBMCs. Germline V CDR1 and CDR2: SQVTM, ANQGSEA. The V segment lost 7 bases and the J segment 3 bases; nucleotides outside the gene matches: 6. The CDR3 is 13 amino acids.

The sequencing here drew on peripheral blood mononuclear cells (PBMCs), taken when the disease was refractory, from a patient treated with antithyroid drugs. The chain has TRBV29-1 and TRBJ2-5; TRBD2 aligns across 9 bases. The receptor comes from a woman aged 40 to 50 with Graves disease. As DNA, the CDR3 is TGCAGCGCCGGACTAGCGACTAAAGAGACCCAGTACTTC. It translates to CSAGLATKETQYF. Supplemented by reference TRBV29-1 and TRBJ2-5, the full variable domain reads SAVISQKPSRDICQRGTSLTIQCQVDSQVTMMFWYRQQPGQSLTLIATANQGSEATYESGFVIDKFPISRPNLTFSTLTVSNMSPEDSSIYLCSAGLATKETQYFGPGTRLLVL.